The 20 T cell receptor beta chains given below trace back to one sample, sequenced in a study of cytomegalovirus exposure and HLA in healthy donors (dated by TCRdb to about 2017). The library came from the immunoSEQ multiplex PCR assay. For the multiplex PCR, a mixture combining 60 forward primers for TCR Vbeta segments and 13 reverse primers for TCR Jbeta segments was used. This is the immuneACCESS table as TCRdb keeps it, with only in-frame sequences that have V and J called. A part of the clones is gone; compared with another copy, unresolved V genes explain less than half, and the rest is unexplained. The sample table records about 190,000 clones; around four fifths of these occur just once. The top ten clones comprise around 2.8% of the sample. Sequencing was performed on PBMCs. Receptors originate from a woman between 50 and 59 years old in good health and CMV-seropositive.

V usage is TRBV5-1 and J usage is TRBJ2-3, with 7 bases fitting TRBD2. This CDR3 is 14 amino acids long. The V gene end was trimmed by 4 bases and the J gene end by 2 bases; junction bases not matched to a gene: 4. Germline-derived CDR1 and CDR2 are SGHRS and YFSETQ. DNA of the CDR3: TGCGCCAGCAGCACGGGGGGTAACACAGATACGCAGTATTTT. Its protein product is CASSTGGNTDTQYF.

The chain is built from TRBV12-5 and TRBJ1-1; 9 bases line up with TRBD1. J gave up 0 bases and V 9 bases, and 8 bases lay outside the gene matches. Germline lookup yields CDR1 LGHNT and CDR2 FRNRAP. The length of the CDR3 is 15 residues. The CDR3 DNA reads TGTGCTAGCACAATCACAGGGGGCTTGAACACTGAAGCTTTCTTT. Translation gives CASTITGGLNTEAFF.

The rearrangement links TRBV2 to TRBJ2-1; 12 bases align to TRBD2. Germline-derived CDR1 and CDR2 are SNHLY and FYNNEI. CDR3 length: 16 residues. V shed 7 bases and J 0 bases; nucleotides not matched to a gene: 4. This CDR3 is CASTGLAGSSYNEQFF. Written as DNA, the CDR3 is TGTGCCAGCACTGGACTAGCGGGGAGCTCCTACAATGAGCAGTTCTTC. The whole variable domain, filled in from reference TRBV2 and TRBJ2-1, reads EPEVTQTPSHQVTQMGQEVILRCVPISNHLYFYWYRQILGQKVEFLVSFYNNEISEKSEIFDDQFSVERPDGSNFTLKIRSTKLEDSAMYFCASTGLAGSSYNEQFFGPGTRLTVL.

Comment on this clone: This specimen includes other DNA sequences encoding the same CDR3. The V gene is TRBV7-2, the J gene TRBJ1-1; D remains unclear. In germline, CDR1 is SGHTA, CDR2 FQGNSA. This CDR3 is built from 13 residues. Trimming cost V 5 bases and J 0 bases, with 7 bases left between them. The CDR3 DNA is TGTGCCAGCAGCAGAGGGTTGAACACTGAAGCTTTCTTT. It encodes CASSRGLNTEAFF.

V usage is TRBV28 and J usage is TRBJ1-1; perhaps TRBD1 as D (6 bases). V was shortened by 7 bases and J by 7 bases, with 16 bases between the two germline ends. The CDR3 consists of 13 residues. Germline assignment: CDR1 MDHEN and CDR2 SYDVKM. The DNA of the CDR3 is TGTGCCAGCACCGATGGGACACAATTTGAAGCTTTCTTT. Translating it yields CASTDGTQFEAFF.

This clone was found once. The rearrangement links TRBV10-3 to TRBJ2-2; TRBD1 matches 9 bases. The CDR3 spans 15 residues. CDR1 and CDR2 (germline): ENHRY, SYGVKD. J was trimmed by 5 bases and V by 7 bases; bases with no gene match: 8. CDR3 DNA sequence: TGTGCCATCACCTCGGACAGGGGTCCTACCGGGGAGCTGTTTTTT. Amino acid sequence: CAITSDRGPTGELFF.

The gene calls are TRBV5-5 and TRBJ2-2; tentative D call: TRBD1 (6 bases). Trimming left V 2 bases short and J 6 bases short, with 14 bases between. The length of the CDR3 is 15 residues. Germline loops: CDR1 SGHKS, CDR2 YYEKEE (reference sequence). CDR3 in DNA: TGTGCCAGCAGCTTAACAGGGAAGAATTCCGGGGAGCTGTTTTTT. Its protein product is CASSLTGKNSGELFF.

The CDR3 coding sequence is TGTGCCAGCAGCTTAGCAGCGGGGGCTACCTACGAGCAGTACTTC. It specifies CASSLAAGATYEQYF. The V call is TRBV11-2, the J call TRBJ2-7; 8 bases line up with TRBD2. After removal of 1 base from V and 2 bases from J, the junction contained 4 bases not matched to a gene. This CDR3 comprises 15 residues. Germline values: CDR1 SGHAT, CDR2 FQNNGV.

The sample holds one count of this clone. The chain uses TRBV19 and TRBJ1-2; perhaps TRBD1 as D (6 bases). V was cut by 1 base and J by 0 bases, with 12 bases left in between. The CDR3 spans 16 residues. Germline V gene data show CDR1 as LNHDA and CDR2 as SQIVND (reference sequence). CDR3 coding DNA: TGTGCCAGTAGTATAGCTCCGGGGACAACTAACTATGGCTACACCTTC. The encoded protein is CASSIAPGTTNYGYTF.

The chain uses TRBV27 and TRBJ2-1; 8 positions agree with TRBD1. CDR1 MNHEY and CDR2 SMNVEV come from the germline V gene (reference sequence). V lost 2 bases and J lost 8; bases outside the gene matches: 8. The CDR3 covers 15 residues. This CDR3 is CASSLGQGALDEQFF. The CDR3 coding sequence is TGTGCCAGCAGTTTAGGGCAGGGGGCTTTGGATGAGCAGTTCTTC.

This clone was seen once. The DNA for the CDR3 is TGTGCCAGCAGCCATCGTATCCGGACAGGGGGCACTGAAGCTTTCTTT. It is translated as CASSHRIRTGGTEAFF. The chain is built from TRBV11-2 and TRBJ1-1; TRBD1 matches at 10 bases. From germline, CDR1 is SGHAT and CDR2 FQNNGV. The length of the CDR3 is 16 residues. V dropped 5 bases and J dropped 4; count of bases not matched to a gene: 10.

V and J are TRBV7-9 and TRBJ1-5; 8 nucleotides agree with TRBD1. Germline CDR1 is SEHNR and CDR2 is FQNEAQ (reference sequence). The CDR3 extends over 15 amino acids. Trimming cost V 5 bases and J 9 bases; bases outside gene matches: 12. The CDR3 DNA follows: TGTGCCAGCAGCCCCGGGACAGGATTTCGGGGGCCCCAGCATTTT. This translates into CASSPGTGFRGPQHF.

V usage is TRBV6-4 and J usage is TRBJ2-7; 9 nucleotides match TRBD1. CDR3 length: 13 residues. CDR1 and CDR2 from the germline V gene are MRHNA and SNTAGT. The junction had 2 bases not matched to a gene; V was cut back by 5 bases and J by 3 bases. The CDR3 DNA follows: TGTGCCAGCAGTACGGACAGGGGCTACGAGCAGTACTTC. This sequence encodes CASSTDRGYEQYF.

This clone was observed once. CDR3 amino acids: CASSFGAPNTEAFF. In DNA form, the CDR3 reads TGTGCCAGCAGCTTTGGGGCACCGAACACTGAAGCTTTCTTT. This chain connects TRBV5-5 to TRBJ1-1; D may be TRBD1 (5 bases). The V end was cut by 2 bases, the J end by 1 base, with 9 bases between. CDR1 is SGHKS and CDR2 is YYEKEE in the germline V gene (reference sequence). This CDR3 contains 14 residues.

This clone has a single count. The V call is TRBV19, the J call TRBJ2-4; TRBD1 aligns across 12 bases. The CDR3 runs 13 residues. The germline V gene has CDR1 LNHDA and CDR2 SQIVND (reference sequence). With 4 bases clipped from V and 9 bases from J, the junction kept 1 base outside the gene matches. CDR3 nucleotides: TGTGCCAGTAGTACGGGACAGGGGGCCATTCAGTACTTC. Encoded protein: CASSTGQGAIQYF.

The rearrangement joins TRBV6-6 to TRBJ2-3, with D maybe TRBD1 (6 bases). Trimming took 5 bases from V and 1 from J, leaving 13 bases between them. This CDR3 has 15 amino acids. The germline V gene has CDR1 MNHNY and CDR2 SVGAGI (reference sequence). This CDR3 reads CASSTDRLGTDTQYF. DNA for the CDR3: TGTGCCAGCAGTACCGACAGGCTTGGCACAGATACGCAGTATTTT.

V is TRBV28 and J is TRBJ1-2; D is undetermined. The CDR3 runs 14 residues. V gave up 1 base and J gave up 3 bases, with 9 bases separating them. Germline V gene data show CDR1 as MDHEN and CDR2 as SYDVKM. CDR3 protein: CASSLSPEDYGYTF. CDR3 in DNA: TGTGCCAGCAGTTTATCCCCAGAAGACTATGGCTACACCTTC.

CDR3 sequence: CASSVQGGETQYF. DNA for the CDR3: TGCGCCAGCAGTGTACAGGGCGGGGAGACCCAGTACTTC. This chain connects TRBV10-1 to TRBJ2-5; TRBD1 might be the D (6 bases). Between the trimmed V and J ends, which lost 4 bases and 5 bases, there was a span of 11 bases. From germline, CDR1 is WNHNN and CDR2 SYGVQD (reference sequence). The CDR3 extends over 13 amino acids.

This chain joins TRBV2 and TRBJ2-2; TRBD1 matches 10 bases. V trimming: 6 bases; J trimming: 6 bases; junction bases outside the gene matches: 13. This CDR3 spans 17 amino acids. From germline, CDR1 is SNHLY and CDR2 FYNNEI. CDR3 DNA sequence: TGTGCCAGCAGCCCGGGACAGGGGTCAAACTTTGCCGGGGAGCTGTTTTTT. It yields the protein CASSPGQGSNFAGELFF.

The V gene is TRBV11-2, the J gene TRBJ2-3; tentative D call: TRBD2 (6 bases). V lost 4 bases to trimming and J lost 6 bases, with 11 bases between them. Germline V gene lookup returns CDR1 SGHAT and CDR2 FQNNGV. CDR3 size: 13 residues. CDR3 DNA sequence: TGTGCCAGCAGCTCGGGACTTTCCGATACGCAGTATTTT. This codes for CASSSGLSDTQYF.